A single TCR beta chain is shown here with its context. What it binds is unknown. The CDR3 goes on 3 residues after the read ends, and that part is filled in from the germline J gene. Sequencing was performed with immunoSEQ multiplex PCR; in TCRdb, only in-frame clones are kept and a portion is missing. In total, the table holds approximately 21,000 clones. The sample comes from a study of T cells in women clearing cervical HPV infection. Study-wide results and caveats: CIN3+ cases had significantly higher TCR richness than controls; evenness did not differ.

CDR3 length equals 14 residues. Germline V gene lookup returns CDR1 LNHDA and CDR2 SQIVND (reference sequence). The sequencing sample was made of blood buffy coat. This chain uses TRBV19 with TRBJ1-4; tentatively, D is TRBD1 (5 bases). The sequence came from a woman aged 18-69 years with a cervical HPV16 infection that either progressed to CIN3+ or cleared (not recorded which). CDR3 in amino acids: CASSPWGDNSPLFF. The covered CDR3 bases are TGTGCCAGTAGTCCCTGGGGGGATAATTCACCA.